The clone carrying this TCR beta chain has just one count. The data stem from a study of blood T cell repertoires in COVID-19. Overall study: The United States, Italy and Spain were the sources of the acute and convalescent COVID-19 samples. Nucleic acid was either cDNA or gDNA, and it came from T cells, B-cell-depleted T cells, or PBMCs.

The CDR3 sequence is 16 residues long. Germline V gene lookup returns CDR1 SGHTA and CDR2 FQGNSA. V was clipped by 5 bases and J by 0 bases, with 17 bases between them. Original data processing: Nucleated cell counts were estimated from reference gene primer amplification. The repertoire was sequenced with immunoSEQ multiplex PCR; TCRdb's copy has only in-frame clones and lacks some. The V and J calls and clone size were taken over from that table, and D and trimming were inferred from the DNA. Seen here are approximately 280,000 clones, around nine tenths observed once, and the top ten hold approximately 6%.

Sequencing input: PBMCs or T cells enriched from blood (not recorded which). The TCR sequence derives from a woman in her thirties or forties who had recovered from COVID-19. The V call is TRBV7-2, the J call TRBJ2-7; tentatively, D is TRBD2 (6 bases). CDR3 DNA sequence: TGTGCCAGCAGCCCACCGGGGGTTAGGAGCTCCTACGAGCAGTACTTC. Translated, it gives CASSPPGVRSSYEQYF.